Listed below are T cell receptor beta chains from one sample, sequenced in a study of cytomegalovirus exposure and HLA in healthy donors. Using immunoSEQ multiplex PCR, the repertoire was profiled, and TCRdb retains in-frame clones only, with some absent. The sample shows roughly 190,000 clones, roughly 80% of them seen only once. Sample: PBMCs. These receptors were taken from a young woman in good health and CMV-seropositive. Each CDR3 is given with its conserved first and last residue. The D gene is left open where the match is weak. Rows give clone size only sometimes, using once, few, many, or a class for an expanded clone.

cdr3_nt: TGTGCCAGCAGCGCCAGGACGGGGTTGGGCACCGGGGAGCTGTTTTTT
cdr3_aa: CASSARTGLGTGELFF
v_call: TRBV4-2
d_call: NA
j_call: TRBJ2-2
clone_size: NA

cdr3_nt: TGTGCCTGGAAAGCGAGTGGAAGCAATCAGCCCCAGCATTTT
cdr3_aa: CAWKASGSNQPQHF
v_call: TRBV30
d_call: NA
j_call: TRBJ1-5
clone_size: NA

cdr3_nt: TGTGCCAGCAGTTTAGGGCCAGATCAGCCCCAGCATTTT
cdr3_aa: CASSLGPDQPQHF
v_call: TRBV28
d_call: NA
j_call: TRBJ1-5
clone_size: few

cdr3_nt: TGTGCCACCAGCAGAGATCAGGGCAGGGGGCGGAAAGAAAAACTGTTTTTT
cdr3_aa: CATSRDQGRGRKEKLFF
v_call: TRBV15
d_call: TRBD1
j_call: TRBJ1-4
clone_size: few

cdr3_nt: TGCGCCAGCAGTGAGGGTGCGGGAGGCTACACCTTC
cdr3_aa: CASSEGAGGYTF
v_call: TRBV10-1
d_call: NA
j_call: TRBJ1-2
clone_size: once

cdr3_nt: TGTGCCAGCAGTGAGGGGGAGGGACACAATGAGCAGTTCTTC
cdr3_aa: CASSEGEGHNEQFF
v_call: TRBV6-4
d_call: TRBD2
j_call: TRBJ2-1
clone_size: NA

cdr3_nt: TGTGCCATCAGTGTTCCAGGGGGCAATGGCTACACCTTC
cdr3_aa: CAISVPGGNGYTF
v_call: TRBV10-3
d_call: TRBD1
j_call: TRBJ1-2
clone_size: few

cdr3_nt: TGTGCCAGCAGCGCTAGCGGGTTCTACGGCCACGAGCAGTACTTC
cdr3_aa: CASSASGFYGHEQYF
v_call: TRBV7-6
d_call: TRBD2
j_call: TRBJ2-7
clone_size: NA

cdr3_nt: TGTGCCAGCAGCTACGGGGGGGGGACAGATACGCAGTATTTT
cdr3_aa: CASSYGGGTDTQYF
v_call: TRBV6-4
d_call: TRBD2
j_call: TRBJ2-3
clone_size: NA

cdr3_nt: TGTGCCAGCAGCTTAGAGACAGATATTCCCGAGCAGTACTTC
cdr3_aa: CASSLETDIPEQYF
v_call: TRBV7-9
d_call: NA
j_call: TRBJ2-7
clone_size: NA

cdr3_nt: TGTGCCAGCAGTGCGCTACTAGCGGGAGAAGATACGCAGTATTTT
cdr3_aa: CASSALLAGEDTQYF
v_call: TRBV2
d_call: TRBD2
j_call: TRBJ2-3
clone_size: NA

cdr3_nt: TGTGCCAGCAGTGGCATAGGGGCAGGCTATAATTCACCCCTCCACTTT
cdr3_aa: CASSGIGAGYNSPLHF
v_call: TRBV6-1
d_call: NA
j_call: TRBJ1-6
clone_size: few

cdr3_nt: TGTGCCAGTAGTAACCGGGACAGGGGACAGTACGAGCAGTACTTC
cdr3_aa: CASSNRDRGQYEQYF
v_call: TRBV19
d_call: TRBD1
j_call: TRBJ2-7
clone_size: NA

cdr3_nt: TGTGCCAGCAGTCCTATCGACACGAGCTACACTGAAGCTTTCTTT
cdr3_aa: CASSPIDTSYTEAFF
v_call: TRBV28
d_call: NA
j_call: TRBJ1-1
clone_size: NA

cdr3_nt: TGTGCCAGCAGCCCACAGGGGGCGGACAGCCACAGGTCAACTAATGAAAAACTGTTTTTT
cdr3_aa: CASSPQGADSHRSTNEKLFF
v_call: TRBV7-8
d_call: TRBD1
j_call: TRBJ1-4
clone_size: NA

cdr3_nt: TGCGCCAGCAGCCAAGGGCGGGGGCCGAACACCGGGGAGCTGTTTTTT
cdr3_aa: CASSQGRGPNTGELFF
v_call: TRBV4-1
d_call: NA
j_call: TRBJ2-2
clone_size: NA

cdr3_nt: TGCAGCGTTGACGGGACAGGGGGGGTCTACGAGCAGTACTTC
cdr3_aa: CSVDGTGGVYEQYF
v_call: TRBV29-1
d_call: TRBD1
j_call: TRBJ2-7
clone_size: once

cdr3_nt: TGTGCCAGCAGCTCAGGCGCCTACGAGCAGTACTTC
cdr3_aa: CASSSGAYEQYF
v_call: TRBV7-2
d_call: NA
j_call: TRBJ2-7
clone_size: NA

cdr3_nt: TGTGCCAGCAGCGTAGGGGGAGTCTACGAGCAGTACTTC
cdr3_aa: CASSVGGVYEQYF
v_call: TRBV6-6
d_call: NA
j_call: TRBJ2-7
clone_size: few

cdr3_nt: TGTGCCTGGACTGGGGGCGGTCCCCACGTGAATACGCAGTATTTT
cdr3_aa: CAWTGGGPHVNTQYF
v_call: TRBV30
d_call: NA
j_call: TRBJ2-3
clone_size: once

cdr3_nt: TGTGCCACCAGCAGAGGGAACATGAGGACTGAAGCTTTCTTT
cdr3_aa: CATSRGNMRTEAFF
v_call: TRBV15
d_call: NA
j_call: TRBJ1-1
clone_size: NA

cdr3_nt: TGTGCCAGCAGCCACCGGGTGGACATGACCAATCAGCCCCAGCATTTT
cdr3_aa: CASSHRVDMTNQPQHF
v_call: TRBV5-5
d_call: NA
j_call: TRBJ1-5
clone_size: few

cdr3_nt: TGTGCCAGCAGTTTCCGGGGGGGCTACGAGCAGTACTTC
cdr3_aa: CASSFRGGYEQYF
v_call: TRBV28
d_call: TRBD2
j_call: TRBJ2-7
clone_size: NA

cdr3_nt: TGCGCCAGCAGCTTGGATGGGGGCAGCGGTGAAGCTTTCTTT
cdr3_aa: CASSLDGGSGEAFF
v_call: TRBV5-1
d_call: NA
j_call: TRBJ1-1
clone_size: NA

cdr3_nt: TGTGCCAGCAGTATGCGGGACAGGGGAATGCCAGATACGCAGTATTTT
cdr3_aa: CASSMRDRGMPDTQYF
v_call: TRBV28
d_call: TRBD1
j_call: TRBJ2-3
clone_size: NA

cdr3_nt: TGTGCCAGCAGTACCATCGGGACAGGGGGCAACGAGCAGTACTTC
cdr3_aa: CASSTIGTGGNEQYF
v_call: TRBV27
d_call: TRBD1
j_call: TRBJ2-7
clone_size: NA

cdr3_nt: TGTGCCGCGAGTGATAGGGGCAACTCACCCCTCCACTTT
cdr3_aa: CAASDRGNSPLHF
v_call: TRBV10-3
d_call: NA
j_call: TRBJ1-6
clone_size: NA

cdr3_nt: TGTGCCAGCAGCGAACGCGTAGGGGCGCACGGAAACACCATATATTTT
cdr3_aa: CASSERVGAHGNTIYF
v_call: TRBV9
d_call: NA
j_call: TRBJ1-3
clone_size: NA

cdr3_nt: TGTGCCAGCAGCTTATCTTTGGCGGGAGCAGCGCTCTACGAGCAGTACTTC
cdr3_aa: CASSLSLAGAALYEQYF
v_call: TRBV11-2
d_call: TRBD2
j_call: TRBJ2-7
clone_size: NA

cdr3_nt: TGCGCCAGCAGCCCCTTCGGGGCCAACGTCCTGACTTTC
cdr3_aa: CASSPFGANVLTF
v_call: TRBV4-1
d_call: NA
j_call: TRBJ2-6
clone_size: NA

cdr3_nt: TGTGCCAGCAAGGCGGGAGGCGGGGCCAAAAACATTCAGTACTTC
cdr3_aa: CASKAGGGAKNIQYF
v_call: TRBV2
d_call: TRBD2
j_call: TRBJ2-4
clone_size: few

cdr3_nt: TGTGCCAGCAGTAAGCGGCGGGGGGCCAACGTCCTGACTTTC
cdr3_aa: CASSKRRGANVLTF
v_call: TRBV28
d_call: NA
j_call: TRBJ2-6
clone_size: few

cdr3_nt: TGCGCCAGCAGTGATGCGGTGAGGAATCAGCCCCAGCATTTT
cdr3_aa: CASSDAVRNQPQHF
v_call: TRBV10-2
d_call: NA
j_call: TRBJ1-5
clone_size: NA

cdr3_nt: TGTGCCAGCAGCTTGACGGGACTTTCTTTCTACGAGCAGTACTTC
cdr3_aa: CASSLTGLSFYEQYF
v_call: TRBV5-8
d_call: NA
j_call: TRBJ2-7
clone_size: NA

cdr3_nt: TGTGCCACAGCGGACGGATACTACGAGCAGTACTTC
cdr3_aa: CATADGYYEQYF
v_call: TRBV10-3
d_call: NA
j_call: TRBJ2-7
clone_size: NA

cdr3_nt: TGTGCCAGCAGCTTCGTTCTAGCGGGAGCATCAGATACGCAGTATTTT
cdr3_aa: CASSFVLAGASDTQYF
v_call: TRBV5-4
d_call: TRBD2
j_call: TRBJ2-3
clone_size: NA

cdr3_nt: TGCGCCAGCAGCTCGGGACAGGGTGAGGCTGAAGCTTTCTTT
cdr3_aa: CASSSGQGEAEAFF
v_call: TRBV5-1
d_call: TRBD1
j_call: TRBJ1-1
clone_size: NA

cdr3_nt: TGTGCCAGCAGTTTGAGGGGGGGGACGAATGAGCAGTTCTTC
cdr3_aa: CASSLRGGTNEQFF
v_call: TRBV27
d_call: NA
j_call: TRBJ2-1
clone_size: NA

cdr3_nt: TGTGCCAGCAGGGGACAGGGCCCCGAGCAGTACTTC
cdr3_aa: CASRGQGPEQYF
v_call: TRBV11-2
d_call: TRBD1
j_call: TRBJ2-7
clone_size: NA

cdr3_nt: TGTGCCAGCAGTGCTAGAGGCGGGGAGCTGTTTTTT
cdr3_aa: CASSARGGELFF
v_call: TRBV27
d_call: NA
j_call: TRBJ2-2
clone_size: NA

cdr3_nt: TGTGCCAGCAGCTTAGCGTGGGGGCCGTACCAAGAGACCCAGTACTTC
cdr3_aa: CASSLAWGPYQETQYF
v_call: TRBV7-2
d_call: NA
j_call: TRBJ2-5
clone_size: few

cdr3_nt: TGTGCCTGGAGTGTTTGGGGGGGCAATCAGCCCCAGCATTTT
cdr3_aa: CAWSVWGGNQPQHF
v_call: TRBV30
d_call: NA
j_call: TRBJ1-5
clone_size: NA

cdr3_nt: TGTGCCAGCAGTGTGCCGACTAGCGGGGGGGCTGGCACAGATACGCAGTATTTT
cdr3_aa: CASSVPTSGGAGTDTQYF
v_call: TRBV2
d_call: TRBD2
j_call: TRBJ2-3
clone_size: NA

cdr3_nt: TGTGCCAGCAGCCCGCACGCGGGGAGCGACTATGGCTACACCTTC
cdr3_aa: CASSPHAGSDYGYTF
v_call: TRBV11-2
d_call: NA
j_call: TRBJ1-2
clone_size: few

cdr3_nt: TGTGCCAGCACCCGGGACAGGGGAACAGATACGCAGTATTTT
cdr3_aa: CASTRDRGTDTQYF
v_call: TRBV5-8
d_call: TRBD1
j_call: TRBJ2-3
clone_size: NA

cdr3_nt: TGTGCCTGGAGTAGGGACACCCAGTACTTC
cdr3_aa: CAWSRDTQYF
v_call: TRBV30
d_call: NA
j_call: TRBJ2-7
clone_size: NA

cdr3_nt: TGCGCCAGCAGCCAAAGTAGACAGGGACAGGGAGGAAACACCATATATTTT
cdr3_aa: CASSQSRQGQGGNTIYF
v_call: TRBV4-3
d_call: TRBD1
j_call: TRBJ1-3
clone_size: NA

cdr3_nt: TGTGCCAGTACGTCGCAGGGGGCGCTTGGGGCCAACGTCCTGACTTTC
cdr3_aa: CASTSQGALGANVLTF
v_call: TRBV19
d_call: TRBD1
j_call: TRBJ2-6
clone_size: NA

cdr3_nt: TGTGCCAGTAGTATTCAGGGGGCGGCAGATACGCAGTATTTT
cdr3_aa: CASSIQGAADTQYF
v_call: TRBV19
d_call: TRBD1
j_call: TRBJ2-3
clone_size: few

cdr3_nt: TGTGCCAGCAGCGCCAGGAGCAGCGGGGGGGCGAATGAGCAGTTCTTC
cdr3_aa: CASSARSSGGANEQFF
v_call: TRBV9
d_call: TRBD2
j_call: TRBJ2-1
clone_size: NA

cdr3_nt: TGTGCCAGTATGGCGAGCGGGAGGCCCGCGAACACCGGGGAGCTGTTTTTT
cdr3_aa: CASMASGRPANTGELFF
v_call: TRBV19
d_call: TRBD2
j_call: TRBJ2-2
clone_size: NA